This TCR beta chain was profiled in a study of T cell clusters in autoimmune cytopenias (dated by TCRdb to about 2019). Looking at the study overall: TRB sequencing reached a median depth of roughly 50,000 reads per sample and yielded a median of approximately 2,200 distinct TRB clonotypes per sample. The study was designed to test whether a disease-specific immune repertoire signature usable as a blood-based biomarker is carried by autoimmune cytopenia patients. Peripheral blood TRB and IGH repertoires were sequenced in autoimmune cytopenia patients at active disease and during treatment follow-up, alongside healthy, CLL and autoimmune hepatitis controls. The research as a whole found: Compared with active autoimmune hepatitis patients, healthy donors had almost three times as many exclusive TRB clusters, a finding consistent with an autoimmunity-wide signature. The TRB repertoire shifts, including less even repertoires in secondary cytopenia and CLL, mostly reflected lymphoma bias and not autoimmunity. A lack of physiological T cell clusters in primary autoimmune cytopenia patients was suggested by GLIPH, as 51 clusters were found to be exclusive to healthy donors versus about 16 exclusive to patients. The T cell clusters were defined only in silico, and the functional role of the clusters still needed to be validated experimentally. The cluster-lack signature was not observed for secondary cytopenia versus CLL, as the signature was apparently masked by the dominant lymphoma-associated repertoire.

To amplify TRB rearrangements, a touch-down multiplex PCR protocol was run with the TRB-A and TRB-B primer pools combined in a single tube. Illumina adapters and sample indices were added to the amplicons through two consecutive PCR reactions performed with Phusion HS II polymerase. The amplicons were gel-purified using the NucleoSpin Gel and PCR Clean-up kit, after which quantification was performed by Qubit and quality was checked on an Agilent 2100 Bioanalyzer. Sequencing of the libraries was done on an Illumina MiSeq with 600-cycle, single-indexed, paired-end runs. Regarding the original processing steps: MiXCR version 2.1.12 with the default MiXCR reference library was used to align and assemble TRB reads. A clone was defined by each unique CDR3 nucleotide sequence, and the analysis included only productive sequences with two or more reads. Repertoire diversity was assessed by alpha-parameterized diversity profiles (alpha 0 to 5), including Shannon (alpha 1) and Simpson (alpha 2) indices, computed with an R script. Combinatorial TRB VJ usage was computed with the tcR package and compared between cohorts by principal component analysis with ade4. Using GLIPH, TCRbeta CDR3s were clustered on pairs of cohorts matched for age and read depth, and a Wilcoxon test was used to compare cluster frequencies. Once TCRdb had reprocessed the reads, it stored one entry per CDR3 protein sequence and supplied no DNA. TCRdb, rather than the study authors, made the V and J calls. The sample's own table lists nearly 7,500 distinct CDR3 sequences. Clones ranked in the top ten supply 3.5% to 4.5% of the sample.

Frequency classes this clonotype as medium-sized (0.01 to 0.1%); no count is given. This receptor's antigen is unknown. TRB amplification used about 0.25 ug of peripheral blood genomic DNA, tens of thousands of genome equivalents, per sample. The CDR3 holds 17 amino acids from the cysteine to the phenylalanine. No coding sequence is recorded. The germline V gene yields MNHEY for CDR1 and SVGEGT for CDR2. The source material was peripheral blood. The TCR originated in a human donor with an autoimmune cytopenia or autoimmune hepatitis (not recorded which). This chain joins TRBV6-2 or TRBV6-3 to TRBJ2-2; TCRdb reports TRBD2, a call that lacks DNA to check it against. This receptor has the CDR3 CASSTRPGAGNTGELFF.